This TCR beta chain was profiled in a study of T-cell reconstitution after alpha-beta-depleted transplantation in children. The CDR3 consists of 18 residues. For TCRbeta, the library was prepared with unique molecular identifiers. TCRdb used MiXCR to reprocess the PCR reads, holding one entry per CDR3 protein. The sample has 500,000 to 600,000 distinct CDR3 sequences, about 33% seen once. The sample was PBMCs from the stem cell graft donor, taken from the stem cell graft. The V call is TRBV12-2, the J call TRBJ1-3; TRBD1 was called by the table and not checked on the DNA. TRBV12-2 is shown as a pseudogene. The receptor was isolated from a human donor who donated a stem cell graft to a child with aplastic anemia. The CDR3 loop is CASRLVGAGGLGGNTIYF. The CDR3 coding sequence is TGTGCAAGTCGCTTAGTCGGGGCAGGGGGCCTTGGCGGAAACACCATATATTTT.